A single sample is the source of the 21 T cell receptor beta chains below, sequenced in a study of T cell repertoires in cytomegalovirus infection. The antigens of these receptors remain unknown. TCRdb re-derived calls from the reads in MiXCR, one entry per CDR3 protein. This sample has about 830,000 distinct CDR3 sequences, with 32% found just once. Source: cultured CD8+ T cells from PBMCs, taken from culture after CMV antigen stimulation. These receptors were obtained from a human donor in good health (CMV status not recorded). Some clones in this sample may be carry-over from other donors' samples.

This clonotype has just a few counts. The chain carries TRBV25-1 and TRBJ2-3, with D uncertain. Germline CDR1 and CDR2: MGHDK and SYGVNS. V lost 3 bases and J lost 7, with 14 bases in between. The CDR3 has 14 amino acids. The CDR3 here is CASSDPAVGNTQYF. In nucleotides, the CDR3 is TGTGCCAGCAGTGACCCGGCCGTTGGGAATACGCAGTATTTT.

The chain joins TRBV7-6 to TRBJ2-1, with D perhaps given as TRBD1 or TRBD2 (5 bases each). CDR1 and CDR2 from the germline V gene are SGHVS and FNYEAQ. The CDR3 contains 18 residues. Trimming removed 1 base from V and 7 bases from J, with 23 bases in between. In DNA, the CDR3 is TGTGCCAGCAGCTTAGGGGTGTTCGGGGTGGGGCAGACGAATGAGCAGTTCTTC. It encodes CASSLGVFGVGQTNEQFF. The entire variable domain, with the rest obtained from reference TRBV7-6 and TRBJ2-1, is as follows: GAGVSQSPRYKVTKRGQDVALRCDPISGHVSLYWYRQALGQGPEFLTYFNYEAQQDKSGLPNDRFSAERPEGSISTLTIQRTEQRDSAMYRCASSLGVFGVGQTNEQFFGPGTRLTVL.

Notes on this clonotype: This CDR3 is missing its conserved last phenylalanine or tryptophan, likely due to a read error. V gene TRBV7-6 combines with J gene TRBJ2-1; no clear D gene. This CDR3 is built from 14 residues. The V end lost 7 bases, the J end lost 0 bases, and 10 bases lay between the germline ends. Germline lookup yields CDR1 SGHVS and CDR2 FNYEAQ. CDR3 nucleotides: TGTGCCAGCACTCAGTGGAGCTCCTACAATGAGCAGTTCCTC. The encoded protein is CASTQWSSYNEQFL.

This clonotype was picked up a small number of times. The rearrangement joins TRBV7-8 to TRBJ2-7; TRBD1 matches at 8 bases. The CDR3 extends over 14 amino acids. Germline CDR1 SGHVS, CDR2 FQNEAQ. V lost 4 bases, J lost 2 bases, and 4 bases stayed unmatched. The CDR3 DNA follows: TGTGCCAGCAGCTCCCACAGGGGGGCCTACGAGCAGTACTTC. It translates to CASSSHRGAYEQYF.

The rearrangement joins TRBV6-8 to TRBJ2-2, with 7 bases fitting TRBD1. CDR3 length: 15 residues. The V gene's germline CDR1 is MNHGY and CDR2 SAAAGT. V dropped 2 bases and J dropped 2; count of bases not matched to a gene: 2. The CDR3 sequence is CASSYTGVNTGELFF. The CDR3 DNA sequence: TGTGCCAGCAGTTACACAGGGGTTAACACCGGGGAGCTGTTTTTT.

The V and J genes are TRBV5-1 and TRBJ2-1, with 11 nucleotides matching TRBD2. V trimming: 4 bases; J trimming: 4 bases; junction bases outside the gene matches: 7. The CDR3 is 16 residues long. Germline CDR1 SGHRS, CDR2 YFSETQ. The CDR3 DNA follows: TGCGCCAGCAGCGCCGAGCTAGCGGGGGGATACAATGAGCAGTTCTTC. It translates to CASSAELAGGYNEQFF.

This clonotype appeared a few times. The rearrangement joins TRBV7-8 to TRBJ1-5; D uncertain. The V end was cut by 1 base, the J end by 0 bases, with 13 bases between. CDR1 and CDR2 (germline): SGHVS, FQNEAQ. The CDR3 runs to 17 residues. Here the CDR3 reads CASSLESSAYSNQPQHF. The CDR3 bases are TGTGCCAGCAGCTTAGAGTCCAGCGCGTATAGCAATCAGCCCCAGCATTTT. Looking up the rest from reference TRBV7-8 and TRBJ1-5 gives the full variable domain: GAGVSQSPRYKVAKRGQDVALRCDPISGHVSLFWYQQALGQGPEFLTYFQNEAQLDKSGLPSDRFFAERPEGSVSTLKIQRTQQEDSAVYLCASSLESSAYSNQPQHFGDGTRLSIL.

The CDR3 sequence is CSVEEGAVSGDTQYF. The DNA of the CDR3 is TGCAGCGTTGAAGAAGGGGCAGTCAGTGGGGATACGCAGTATTTT. V and J are TRBV29-1 and TRBJ2-3; D is possibly TRBD1 (5 bases). Germline V gene data show CDR1 as SQVTM and CDR2 as ANQGSEA. CDR3 size: 15 residues. V lost 0 bases and J lost 6, with 16 bases in between.

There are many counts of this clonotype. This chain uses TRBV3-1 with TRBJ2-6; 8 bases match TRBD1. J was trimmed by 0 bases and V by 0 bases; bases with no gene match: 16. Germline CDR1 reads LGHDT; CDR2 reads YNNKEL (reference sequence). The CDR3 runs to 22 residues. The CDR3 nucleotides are TGTGCCAGCAGCCAAGAATCCCCCAGGGGGCGTTTTCGCTTCTCTGGGGCCAACGTCCTGACTTTC. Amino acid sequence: CASSQESPRGRFRFSGANVLTF.

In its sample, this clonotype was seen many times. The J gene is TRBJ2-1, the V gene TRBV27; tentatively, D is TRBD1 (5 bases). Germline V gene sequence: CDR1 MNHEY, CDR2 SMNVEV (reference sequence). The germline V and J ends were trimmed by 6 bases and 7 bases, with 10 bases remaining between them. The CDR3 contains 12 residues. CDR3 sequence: CASSFPGNEQFF. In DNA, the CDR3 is TGTGCCAGCAGCTTCCCAGGGAATGAGCAGTTCTTC.

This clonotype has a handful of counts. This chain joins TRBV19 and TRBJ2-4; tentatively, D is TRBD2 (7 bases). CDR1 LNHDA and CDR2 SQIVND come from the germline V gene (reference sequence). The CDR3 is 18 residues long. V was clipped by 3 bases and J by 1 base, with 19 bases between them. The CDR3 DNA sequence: TGTGCCAGTAGTATTCGGGGGGCCGAAGGTGGTGCCAAAAACATTCAGTACTTC. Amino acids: CASSIRGAEGGAKNIQYF.

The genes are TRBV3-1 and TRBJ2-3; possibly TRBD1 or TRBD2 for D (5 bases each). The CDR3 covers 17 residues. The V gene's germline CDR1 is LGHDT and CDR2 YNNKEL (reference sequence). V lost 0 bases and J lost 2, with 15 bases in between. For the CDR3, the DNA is TGTGCCAGCAGCCAAGACTTCCGGGACGGATACACAGATACGCAGTATTTT. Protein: CASSQDFRDGYTDTQYF.

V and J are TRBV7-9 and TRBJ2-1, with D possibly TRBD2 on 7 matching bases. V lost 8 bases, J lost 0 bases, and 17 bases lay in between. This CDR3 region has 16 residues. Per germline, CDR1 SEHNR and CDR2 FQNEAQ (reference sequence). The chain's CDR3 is CASSRRGLSSYNEQFF. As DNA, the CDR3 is TGTGCCAGCTCCCGGCGGGGGCTTAGCTCCTACAATGAGCAGTTCTTC.

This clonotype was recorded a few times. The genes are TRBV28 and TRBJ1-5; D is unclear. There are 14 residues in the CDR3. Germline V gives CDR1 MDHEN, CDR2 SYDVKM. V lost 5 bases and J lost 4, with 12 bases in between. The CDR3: CASSPRRPNQPQHF. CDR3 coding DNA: TGTGCCAGCAGTCCAAGGCGCCCTAATCAGCCCCAGCATTTT.

The DNA of the CDR3 is TGCGCCAGCAGTCAACAACACGGGAGGGCTGTCAAAAACATTCAGTACTTC. Protein product: CASSQQHGRAVKNIQYF. The chain uses TRBV23-1 and TRBJ2-4, with 8 nucleotides matching TRBD2. TRBV23-1 is an open reading frame whose function is uncertain. The CDR3 runs to 17 residues. V was clipped by 2 bases and J by 3 bases; unmatched bases: 9.

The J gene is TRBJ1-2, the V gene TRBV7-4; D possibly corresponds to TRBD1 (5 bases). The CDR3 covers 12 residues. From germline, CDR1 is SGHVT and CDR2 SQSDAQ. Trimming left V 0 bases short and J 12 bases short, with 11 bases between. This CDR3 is CASSLAGTLDTF. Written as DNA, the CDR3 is TGTGCCAGCAGCTTAGCCGGGACCTTAGACACCTTC.

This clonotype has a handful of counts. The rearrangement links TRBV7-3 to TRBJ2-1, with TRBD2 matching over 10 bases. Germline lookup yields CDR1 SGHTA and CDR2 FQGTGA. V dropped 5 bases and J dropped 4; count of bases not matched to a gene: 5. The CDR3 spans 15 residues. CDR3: CASSIGLAVYNEQFF. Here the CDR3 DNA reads TGTGCCAGCAGCATAGGACTAGCGGTTTACAATGAGCAGTTCTTC. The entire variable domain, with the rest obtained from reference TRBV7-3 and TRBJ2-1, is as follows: GAGVSQTPSNKVTEKGKYVELRCDPISGHTALYWYRQSLGQGPEFLIYFQGTGAADDSGLPNDRFFAVRPEGSVSTLKIQRTERGDSAVYLCASSIGLAVYNEQFFGPGTRLTVL.

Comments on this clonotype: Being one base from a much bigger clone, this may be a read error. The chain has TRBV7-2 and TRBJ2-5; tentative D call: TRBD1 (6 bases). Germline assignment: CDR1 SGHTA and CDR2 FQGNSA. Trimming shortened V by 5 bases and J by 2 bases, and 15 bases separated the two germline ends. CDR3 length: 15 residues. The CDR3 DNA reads TGTGCCAGCAGCCCCCAGTGGGGGCCACAAGAGACCCAGTACTTC. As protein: CASSPQWGPQETQYF. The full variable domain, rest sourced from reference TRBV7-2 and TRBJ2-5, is GAGVSQSPSNKVTEKGKDVELRCDPISGHTALYWYRQSLGQGLEFLIYFQGNSAPDKSGLPSDRFSAERTGGSVSTLTIQRTQQEDSAVYLCASSPQWGPQETQYFGPGTRLLVL.

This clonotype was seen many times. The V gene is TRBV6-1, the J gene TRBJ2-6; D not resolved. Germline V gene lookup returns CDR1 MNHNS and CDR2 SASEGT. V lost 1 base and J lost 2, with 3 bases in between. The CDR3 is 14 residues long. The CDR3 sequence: CASSEGAGANVLTF. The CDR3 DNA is TGTGCCAGCAGTGAAGGGGCTGGGGCCAACGTCCTGACTTTC.

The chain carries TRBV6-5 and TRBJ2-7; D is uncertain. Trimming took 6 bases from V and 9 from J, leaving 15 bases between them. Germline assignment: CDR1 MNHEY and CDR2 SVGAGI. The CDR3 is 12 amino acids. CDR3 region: CASSPTDGVQYF. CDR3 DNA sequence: TGTGCCAGCAGCCCGACGGACGGCGTGCAGTACTTC.

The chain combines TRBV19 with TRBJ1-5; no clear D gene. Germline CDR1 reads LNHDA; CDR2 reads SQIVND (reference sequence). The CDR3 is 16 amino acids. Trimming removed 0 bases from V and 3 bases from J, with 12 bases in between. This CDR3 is CASSIDEGLVNQPQHF. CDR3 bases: TGTGCCAGTAGTATAGATGAAGGGTTGGTCAATCAGCCCCAGCATTTT.